One sample yielded the 22 T cell receptor beta chains listed below, sequenced in a study of Ad26.COV2.S vaccination and SARS-CoV-2 variants. Some clones are missing from TCRdb's copy, which holds only in-frame ones; the method was immunoSEQ multiplex PCR. The data hold some 350,000 clones, with around 90% observed a single time. Source: peripheral blood, taken after recovery from COVID-19. These receptors all come from a human donor who had recovered from COVID-19.

This CDR3 reads CASSTGGTGLYGYTF. CDR3 nucleotide sequence: TGTGCCAGCAGCACAGGCGGGACAGGGCTCTATGGCTACACCTTC. The rearrangement joins TRBV11-2 to TRBJ1-2; 9 bases match TRBD1. The CDR3 has 15 residues. The J segment lost 4 bases and the V segment lost 5 bases, leaving 8 bases of the junction unmatched. Per germline, CDR1 SGHAT and CDR2 FQNNGV. The full variable domain, rest sourced from reference TRBV11-2 and TRBJ1-2, is EAGVAQSPRYKIIEKRQSVAFWCNPISGHATLYWYQQILGQGPKLLIQFQNNGVVDDSQLPKDRFSAERLKGVDSTLKIQPAKLEDSAVYLCASSTGGTGLYGYTFGSGTRLTVV.

The chain joins TRBV23-1 to TRBJ2-1, with a tentative D call TRBD1 (6 bases). TRBV23-1 qualifies as an ORF whose function is uncertain. This CDR3 is built from 17 residues. Between the trimmed V and J ends, which lost 1 base and 0 bases, there was a span of 13 bases. CDR3 in DNA: TGCGCCAGCAGTCAATTGGAAAGACAGGACTCCTACAATGAGCAGTTCTTC. Residues: CASSQLERQDSYNEQFF.

The chain joins TRBV6-1 to TRBJ1-2, with D perhaps matching TRBD1 (6 bases). The CDR3 sequence is 15 residues long. Trimming removed 0 bases at V and 4 bases at J, with 12 bases between. Germline V gene data show CDR1 as MNHNS and CDR2 as SASEGT. This CDR3 reads CASSEALLTGYGYTF. The CDR3 DNA reads TGTGCCAGCAGTGAAGCGCTTCTGACAGGCTATGGCTACACCTTC.

The chain carries TRBV7-3 and TRBJ2-1, with a tentative D call TRBD2 (7 bases). Trimming shortened V by 5 bases and J by 11 bases, and 16 bases separated the two germline ends. CDR1 and CDR2 (germline): SGHTA, FQGTGA. CDR3 length equals 13 residues. CDR3 region: CASSPRRGGKQFF. The DNA for the CDR3 is TGTGCCAGCAGCCCCCGGAGGGGGGGAAAGCAGTTCTTC.

V and J are TRBV4-3 and TRBJ1-4; TRBD1 is a possible D gene (6 bases). The V and J ends lost 0 bases and 8 bases respectively, with 13 bases between them. CDR1 LGHNA and CDR2 YSLEER come from the germline V gene. The CDR3 is made up of 15 amino acids. The CDR3 DNA reads as TGCGCCAGCAGCCAAGATCCTGGGGGCGTGGAAAAACTGTTTTTT. It codes for CASSQDPGGVEKLFF.

This clone was recorded once. V gene TRBV5-8 combines with J gene TRBJ2-1; tentatively, D is TRBD2 (5 bases). Germline V lookup: CDR1 SGHTS, CDR2 YDEGEE. The V and J ends lost 2 bases and 6 bases respectively, with 12 bases between them. This CDR3 has 14 amino acids. The CDR3 DNA reads TGTGCCAGCAGCTTCGGTAGCGCTTTCAATGAGCAGTTCTTC. Translating gives CASSFGSAFNEQFF.

V gene TRBV29-1 combines with J gene TRBJ1-2; weak D call: TRBD1 (5 bases). The CDR3 covers 15 residues. V lost 6 bases and J 0 bases, leaving 17 bases between the germline ends. Germline V gene data show CDR1 as SQVTM and CDR2 as ANQGSEA. The CDR3: CSVPGSDRSNYGYTF. In DNA, the CDR3 is TGCAGCGTCCCCGGCTCTGACAGATCTAACTATGGCTACACCTTC.

Concerning this clone: The same CDR3 can be traced to other DNA sequences in this sample. The chain recombines TRBV5-1 with TRBJ2-3; possibly TRBD1 for D (6 bases). V lost 5 bases and J 3 bases, leaving 7 bases between the germline ends. The CDR3 spans 12 residues. CDR1 and CDR2 from the germline V gene are SGHRS and YFSETQ. DNA for the CDR3: TGCGCCAGCAGGAGGGGGACAGATACGCAGTATTTT. Its translation is CASRRGTDTQYF.

The chain combines TRBV5-4 with TRBJ1-1; no firm D call. This CDR3 is 16 amino acids long. V was shortened by 4 bases and J by 1 base, with 17 bases between the two germline ends. The germline V gene has CDR1 SGHNT and CDR2 YYREEE (reference sequence). CDR3 residues: CASSKDRGFSNTEAFF. DNA of the CDR3: TGTGCCAGCAGCAAAGACCGCGGGTTCTCGAACACTGAAGCTTTCTTT.

The chain joins TRBV4-1 to TRBJ1-2, with D possibly being TRBD1 (6 bases). The CDR3 sequence is 16 residues long. The V end lost 0 bases, the J end lost 1 base, and 12 bases lay between the germline ends. Germline assignment: CDR1 MGHRA and CDR2 YSYEKL. This CDR3 is CASSQDRGAFNYGYTF. CDR3 nucleotides: TGCGCCAGCAGCCAAGATCGGGGGGCATTTAACTATGGCTACACCTTC.

The chain combines TRBV18 with TRBJ1-3; D not resolved. Germline V lookup: CDR1 KGHSH, CDR2 LQKENI. The V end lost 1 base, the J end lost 0 bases, and 7 bases lay between the germline ends. The CDR3 sequence is 15 residues long. Written as DNA, the CDR3 is TGTGCCAGCTCACCACAGACTATCTCTGGAAACACCATATATTTT. Amino acid sequence: CASSPQTISGNTIYF.

This clone occurred once. The CDR3 DNA reads as TGCAGTGCTAGTGCCAGCGGGGTGGGCGAGCAGTACTTC. Translated, it gives CSASASGVGEQYF. The V and J genes are TRBV20-1 and TRBJ2-7, with TRBD2 matching over 7 bases. After removal of 3 bases from V and 6 bases from J, the junction contained 8 bases not matched to a gene. Germline lookup yields CDR1 DFQATT and CDR2 SNEGSKA (reference sequence). This CDR3 has 13 amino acids.

This sequence joins TRBV18 and TRBJ2-5; perhaps D is TRBD1 or TRBD2 (5 bases each). The V gene's germline CDR1 is KGHSH and CDR2 LQKENI. V gave up 3 bases and J gave up 2 bases, with 7 bases separating them. This CDR3 contains 13 residues. The CDR3 reads CASSPGPQETQYF. In nucleotides, the CDR3 is TGTGCCAGCTCACCGGGACCGCAAGAGACCCAGTACTTC.

This clone was recorded only once. A junction boundary mismatches the germline segment, possibly from a read error. Here the CDR3 reads CANSAVQGYEQYF. For the CDR3, the DNA is TGTGCCAACAGCGCGGTTCAGGGCTACGAGCAGTACTTC. V and J are TRBV5-5 and TRBJ2-7; D might be TRBD1 (5 bases). In germline, CDR1 is SGHKS, CDR2 YYEKEE (reference sequence). The CDR3 extends over 13 amino acids.

The rearrangement joins TRBV6-5 to TRBJ1-2, with D uncertain. The germline V and J ends were trimmed by 6 bases and 2 bases, with 13 bases remaining between them. The germline V gene has CDR1 MNHEY and CDR2 SVGAGI. The length of the CDR3 is 14 residues. Here the CDR3 reads CASRYSLGNYGYTF. The CDR3 nucleotides are TGTGCCAGCAGATACAGCCTGGGGAACTATGGCTACACCTTC.

DNA for the CDR3: TGCGCCAGCAGCCTCGATCGGGGGAGCAATCAGCCCCAGCATTTT. Translation: CASSLDRGSNQPQHF. The chain has TRBV4-1 and TRBJ1-5, with a tentative D call TRBD1 (5 bases). The CDR3 contains 15 residues. V gave up 4 bases and J gave up 1 base, with 11 bases separating them. Germline lookup yields CDR1 MGHRA and CDR2 YSYEKL.

This clone was seen a single time. The rearrangement uses TRBV20-1 and TRBJ2-3; D gene ambiguous. The V gene lost 3 bases and the J gene lost 13 bases, with 14 bases spanning the gap. Germline CDR1 is DFQATT and CDR2 is SNEGSKA (reference sequence). The length of the CDR3 is 11 residues. CDR3 nucleotides: TGCAGTGCTAGCTTGGCATCCAAGGAGTATTTT. This gives the protein CSASLASKEYF.

This clone was seen once. The CDR3 loop reads CASSLDRTGVGNTIYF. The DNA for the CDR3 is TGCGCCAGCAGCTTGGATCGGACAGGGGTGGGAAACACCATATATTTT. The chain has TRBV5-1 and TRBJ1-3, with 9 bases fitting TRBD1. The germline V gene has CDR1 SGHRS and CDR2 YFSETQ. This CDR3 spans 16 amino acids. Trimming removed 0 bases from V and 4 bases from J; junction bases left unmatched: 5.

The CDR3 coding sequence is TGTGCCAGCAGCTTAGCGGGGGTCGAGCAGTACTTC. Encoded protein: CASSLAGVEQYF. The V and J genes are TRBV7-9 and TRBJ2-7, with D perhaps given as TRBD1 or TRBD2 (5 bases each). From germline, CDR1 is SEHNR and CDR2 FQNEAQ (reference sequence). The CDR3 is 12 residues long. With 0 bases removed from V and 6 bases from J, the gap between germline ends came to 6 bases.

The sample holds one count of this clone. The genes are TRBV13 and TRBJ1-1, with a tentative D call TRBD1 (5 bases). Germline V gene data show CDR1 as PRHDT and CDR2 as FYEKMQ (reference sequence). The CDR3 has 13 residues. Trimming stripped 4 bases from V and 4 bases from J, with 10 bases between. DNA for the CDR3: TGTGCCAGCAGCTCATTTAGGGGCACTGAAGCTTTCTTT. Its protein is CASSSFRGTEAFF.

Concerning this clone: The junction and the germline gene differ at one end; a read error may be behind it. V gene TRBV5-8 combines with J gene TRBJ2-7; possibly TRBD2 for D (6 bases). Germline V CDR1 and CDR2: SGHTS, YDEGEE. The CDR3 runs to 12 residues. The CDR3 loop reads CLSAWGVYEQYF. Here the CDR3 DNA reads TGCCTTAGTGCTTGGGGGGTCTACGAGCAGTACTTC.

A few counts support this clone. V and J are TRBV5-4 and TRBJ1-1, with 7 bases matching TRBD1. The V and J ends lost 5 bases and 3 bases, in that order; junction bases with no gene match: 4. Germline V gives CDR1 SGHNT, CDR2 YYREEE (reference sequence). The CDR3 length is 13 residues. CDR3 amino acids: CASSRTGDTEAFF. Here the CDR3 DNA reads TGTGCCAGCAGTAGGACAGGAGACACTGAAGCTTTCTTT. Looking up the rest from reference TRBV5-4 and TRBJ1-1 gives the full variable domain: ETGVTQSPTHLIKTRGQQVTLRCSSQSGHNTVSWYQQALGQGPQFIFQYYREEENGRGNFPPRFSGLQFPNYSSELNVNALELDDSALYLCASSRTGDTEAFFGQGTRLTVV.